This T cell receptor beta chain derives from a study of CD8 T cells in ankylosing spondylitis. Whole-study results and caveats: A TCR beta motif of several highly homologous variants seemed to mark ankylosing spondylitis blood.

Trimming at V came to 5 bases and at J to 4 bases, leaving 3 bases not matched to a gene. CDR3 size: 14 residues. TCRdb re-analysed the 5' RACE reads in MiXCR, keeping a single row per CDR3 protein. The sample records about 420,000 distinct CDR3 sequences, about 22% being singletons. As to this clonotype: What it binds is not known.

The chain joins TRBV12-3 or TRBV12-4 to TRBJ2-1; TRBD2 matches 9 bases. The TCR was taken from a male donor with ankylosing spondylitis. Sequenced input: blood, either unsorted or a sorted T cell fraction (not recorded which). CDR3 loop: CASSQTSGYNEQFF. CDR3 in DNA: TGTGCCAGCAGTCAGACTAGCGGTTACAATGAGCAGTTCTTC.